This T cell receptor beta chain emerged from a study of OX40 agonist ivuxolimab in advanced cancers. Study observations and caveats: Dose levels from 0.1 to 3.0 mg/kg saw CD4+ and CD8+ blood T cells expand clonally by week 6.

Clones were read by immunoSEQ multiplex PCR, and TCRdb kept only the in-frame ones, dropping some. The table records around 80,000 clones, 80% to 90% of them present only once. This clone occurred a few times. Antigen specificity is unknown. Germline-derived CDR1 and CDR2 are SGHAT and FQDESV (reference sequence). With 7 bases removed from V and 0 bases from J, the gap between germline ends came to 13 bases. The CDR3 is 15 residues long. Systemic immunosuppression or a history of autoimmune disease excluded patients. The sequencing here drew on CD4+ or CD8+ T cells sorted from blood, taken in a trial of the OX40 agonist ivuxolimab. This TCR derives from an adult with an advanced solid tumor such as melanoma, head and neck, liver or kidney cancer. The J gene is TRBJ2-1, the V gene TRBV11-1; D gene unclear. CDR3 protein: CASTKLRGSYNEQFF. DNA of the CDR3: TGTGCCAGCACCAAACTTCGTGGCTCCTACAATGAGCAGTTCTTC.